The source of this TCR beta chain is a study of blood T cells in healthy people across ages. A single count supports this clonotype. With a J-beta primer mix and a sample-barcoded 5' primer, a second PCR ran about 7 to 12 cycles. Using its own MiXCR run on the 5' RACE reads, TCRdb lists one record per CDR3 protein. The sample has about a million distinct CDR3 sequences, approximately 49% seen once; the top ten hold roughly 13%. Germline V lookup: CDR1 DFQATT, CDR2 SNEGSKA (reference sequence). This CDR3 contains 14 residues. V dropped 3 bases and J dropped 2 bases, with 11 bases sitting between them. Input material: blood. The TCR sequence derives from a man aged 25-40 years in good health. The rearrangement joins TRBV20-1 to TRBJ2-1, with D possibly TRBD2 on 7 matching bases. CDR3 coding DNA: TGCAGTGCTAGTGGCGGGGGCGCCTACAATGAGCAGTTCTTC. Translation: CSASGGGAYNEQFF.